One and the same sample provided the 10 T cell receptor beta chains below, sequenced in a study of blood T cell repertoires in COVID-19. Data came from immunoSEQ multiplex PCR; TCRdb stores just in-frame clones and leaves some out. This repertoire shows some 150,000 clones, roughly 83% found once; its top ten account for 7% to 10%. Sequenced material: PBMCs or T cells enriched from blood (not recorded which). The receptors come from a man aged 45-60 years who had recovered from COVID-19.

This CDR3 is CASSQDGIQGAEAFF. Here the CDR3 DNA reads TGTGCCAGCAGCCAAGACGGGATACAGGGAGCTGAAGCTTTCTTT. This chain links TRBV14 with TRBJ1-1, with TRBD1 as a possible D gene (6 bases). The CDR3 is 15 amino acids. Germline assignment: CDR1 SGHDN and CDR2 FVKESK. V was trimmed by 0 bases and J by 6 bases, leaving 14 bases between them.

CDR3 in amino acids: CASSPNPTGAGNTIYF. In DNA form, the CDR3 reads TGTGCCAGCTCACCCAACCCGACAGGGGCCGGAAACACCATATATTTT. The chain joins TRBV18 to TRBJ1-3; TRBD1 matches at 8 bases. CDR1 and CDR2 from the germline V gene are KGHSH and LQKENI. The CDR3 is 16 amino acids. The V gene end was trimmed by 3 bases and the J gene end by 4 bases; junction bases not matched to a gene: 8.

There are a few counts of this clone. V is TRBV7-2 and J is TRBJ1-5; D gene ambiguous. Looked up from germline, CDR1 is SGHTA and CDR2 is FQGNSA. The CDR3 totals 14 residues. V was clipped by 1 base and J by 3 bases, with 7 bases between them. The CDR3 reads CASSLDSLNQPQHF. The DNA for the CDR3 is TGTGCCAGCAGCTTAGACAGCCTCAATCAGCCCCAGCATTTT.

V usage is TRBV14 and J usage is TRBJ2-1, with TRBD1 matching over 9 bases. The CDR3 sequence is 16 residues long. J gave up 4 bases and V 4 bases, and 8 bases lay outside the gene matches. Germline V gene data show CDR1 as SGHDN and CDR2 as FVKESK. The CDR3, as DNA: TGTGCCAGCAGCCTCCTTGGACAGGGGCCTTACAATGAGCAGTTCTTC. This sequence encodes CASSLLGQGPYNEQFF. Full variable domain (missing parts from reference TRBV14 and TRBJ2-1): EAGVTQFPSHSVIEKGQTVTLRCDPISGHDNLYWYRRVMGKEIKFLLHFVKESKQDESGMPNNRFLAERTGGTYSTLKVQPAELEDSGVYFCASSLLGQGPYNEQFFGPGTRLTVL.

Here the CDR3 reads CASKSPRLAGLDEQFF. DNA for the CDR3: TGTGCCAGCAAGTCCCCTCGTCTAGCGGGGCTTGATGAGCAGTTCTTC. The J gene is TRBJ2-1, the V gene TRBV27; 9 bases align to TRBD2. Germline CDR1 and CDR2: MNHEY and SMNVEV (reference sequence). The CDR3 covers 16 residues. The ends lost 7 bases at V and 8 bases at J; junction bases unmatched: 15.

This chain links TRBV19 with TRBJ1-2; weak D call: TRBD1 (5 bases). V was shortened by 2 bases and J by 5 bases, with 12 bases between the two germline ends. The CDR3 is made up of 14 amino acids. The germline gives CDR1 LNHDA, CDR2 SQIVND (reference sequence). CDR3 sequence: CASSIRGTRYGYTF. The CDR3 DNA is TGTGCCAGTAGTATACGGGGGACTCGTTATGGCTACACCTTC.

V gene TRBV4-3 combines with J gene TRBJ2-3, with 8 bases fitting TRBD2. CDR3 length equals 17 residues. V dropped 0 bases and J dropped 6; count of bases not matched to a gene: 11. The V gene's germline CDR1 is LGHNA and CDR2 YSLEER. CDR3 loop: CASSQDHGTGGHDTQYF. The CDR3, as DNA: TGCGCCAGCAGCCAAGATCATGGGACGGGGGGGCACGATACGCAGTATTTT.

V is TRBV15 and J is TRBJ1-1; possibly TRBD1 for D (6 bases). The CDR3 contains 15 residues. Germline assignment: CDR1 LNHNV and CDR2 YYDKDF (reference sequence). Trimming took off 2 bases at V and 2 bases at J, with 12 bases between the two ends. CDR3 DNA: TGTGCCACCAGCAGAAGACCACAGGGTAACACTGAAGCTTTCTTT. Protein product: CATSRRPQGNTEAFF.

This chain connects TRBV12-1 to TRBJ2-2; TRBD1, the table's D call, lacks a check against the DNA. TRBV12-1 is a known pseudogene. The CDR3 has 13 amino acids. CDR3 nucleotide sequence: TGTGCCAGCAGCCCGCCGGACAAAGGGAAGCTGTTTTTT. Translated: CASSPPDKGKLFF.

This clone has just a few counts. The chain couples TRBV27 to TRBJ1-5, with D possibly matching TRBD1 (5 bases). The CDR3 contains 15 residues. CDR1 and CDR2 (germline): MNHEY, SMNVEV (reference sequence). V was pared by 6 bases and J by 7 bases, with 19 bases between. The CDR3 bases are TGTGCCAGCAGCCGCCTGGGGGGGATTGAGCAGCCCCAGCATTTT. Its translation: CASSRLGGIEQPQHF.